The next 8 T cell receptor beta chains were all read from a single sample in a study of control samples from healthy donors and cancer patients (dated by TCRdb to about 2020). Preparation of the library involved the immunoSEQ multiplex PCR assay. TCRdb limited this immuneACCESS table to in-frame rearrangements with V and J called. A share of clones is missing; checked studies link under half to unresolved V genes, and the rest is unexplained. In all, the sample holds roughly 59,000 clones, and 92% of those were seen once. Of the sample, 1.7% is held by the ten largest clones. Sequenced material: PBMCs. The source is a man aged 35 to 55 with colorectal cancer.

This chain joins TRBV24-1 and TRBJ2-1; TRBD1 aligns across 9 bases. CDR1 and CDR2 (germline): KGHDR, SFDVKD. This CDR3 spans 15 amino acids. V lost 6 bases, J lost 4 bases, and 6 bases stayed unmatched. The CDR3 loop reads CATSRGQGVYNEQFF. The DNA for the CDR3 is TGTGCCACCAGTCGGGGACAGGGAGTTTACAATGAGCAGTTCTTC.

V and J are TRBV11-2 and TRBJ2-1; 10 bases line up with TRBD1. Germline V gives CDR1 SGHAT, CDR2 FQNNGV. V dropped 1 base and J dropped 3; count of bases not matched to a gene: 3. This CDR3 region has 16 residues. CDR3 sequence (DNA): TGTGCCAGCAGCTTAGCGGGACAGGGGAACTACAATGAGCAGTTCTTC. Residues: CASSLAGQGNYNEQFF.

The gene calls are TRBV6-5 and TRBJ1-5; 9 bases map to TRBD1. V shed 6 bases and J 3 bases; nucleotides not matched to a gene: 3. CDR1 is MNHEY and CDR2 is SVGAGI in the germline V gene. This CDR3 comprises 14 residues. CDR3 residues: CASRGTGFNQPQHF. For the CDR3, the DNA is TGTGCCAGCAGGGGGACAGGGTTCAATCAGCCCCAGCATTTT.

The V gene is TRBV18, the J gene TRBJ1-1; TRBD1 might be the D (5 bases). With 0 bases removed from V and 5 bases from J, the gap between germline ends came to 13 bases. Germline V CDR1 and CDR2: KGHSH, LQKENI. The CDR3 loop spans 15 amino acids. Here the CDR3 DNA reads TGTGCCAGCTCACCACCTGTCCAGGGTCAAACTGAAGCTTTCTTT. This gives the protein CASSPPVQGQTEAFF.

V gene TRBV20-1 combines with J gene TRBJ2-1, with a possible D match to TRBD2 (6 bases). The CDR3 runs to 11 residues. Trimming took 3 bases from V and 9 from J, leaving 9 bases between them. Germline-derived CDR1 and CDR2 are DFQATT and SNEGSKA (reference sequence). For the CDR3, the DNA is TGCAGTGCTAGGGGCGGGATTGAGCAGTTCTTC. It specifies CSARGGIEQFF.

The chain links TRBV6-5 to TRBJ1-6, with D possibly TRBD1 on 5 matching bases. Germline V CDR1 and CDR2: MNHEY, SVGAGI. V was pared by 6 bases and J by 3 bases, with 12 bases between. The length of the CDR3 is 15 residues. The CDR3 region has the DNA TGTGCCAGCAGCGCTGGGCAGGGCTATAATTCACCCCTCCACTTT. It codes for CASSAGQGYNSPLHF.

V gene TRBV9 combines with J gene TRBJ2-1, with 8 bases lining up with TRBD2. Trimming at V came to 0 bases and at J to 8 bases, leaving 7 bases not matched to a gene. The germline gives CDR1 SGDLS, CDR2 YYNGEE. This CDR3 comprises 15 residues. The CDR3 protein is CASSVVGGALDEQFF. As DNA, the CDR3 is TGTGCCAGCAGCGTAGTCGGGGGGGCTCTGGATGAGCAGTTCTTC.

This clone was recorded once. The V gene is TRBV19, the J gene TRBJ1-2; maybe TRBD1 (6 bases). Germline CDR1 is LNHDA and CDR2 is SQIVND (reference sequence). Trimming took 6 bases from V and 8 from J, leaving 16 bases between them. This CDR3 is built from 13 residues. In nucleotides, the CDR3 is TGTGCCAGTAGATCGGCAGGGGTTACGGGCTACACCTTC. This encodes CASRSAGVTGYTF.